The 15 T cell receptor beta chains below were found in one sample sequenced in a study of T cell responses to AZD1222 COVID-19 vaccine (dated by TCRdb to the early 2020s). Library generation was performed with the immunoSEQ multiplex PCR assay. Held by TCRdb, this immuneACCESS table contains in-frame sequences only and omits some clones. Under half of the omission traces to an unresolved V gene where checked; the cause of the rest is unknown. The sample table shows around 120,000 clones, and around 88% are seen once. Approximately 5.4% of the sample goes to the ten largest clones. The time point label of this sample denotes: baseline before first vaccination. The specimen was peripheral blood, collected on day 0 of AZD1222 vaccination. The origin of the receptors is an adult in good health.

V gene TRBV11-1 combines with J gene TRBJ1-1; possible D gene TRBD1, 5 bases. CDR1 and CDR2 from the germline V gene are SGHAT and FQDESV (reference sequence). Trimming shortened V by 6 bases and J by 1 base, and 9 bases separated the two germline ends. The CDR3 runs to 13 residues. CDR3 sequence: CASSRQGNTEAFF. The CDR3 DNA sequence: TGTGCCAGCAGTAGGCAGGGGAACACTGAAGCTTTCTTT.

This chain uses TRBV7-2 with TRBJ2-3; D may match TRBD1 or TRBD2 (5 bases each). This CDR3 contains 14 residues. Looked up from germline, CDR1 is SGHTA and CDR2 is FQGNSA. Trimming stripped 0 bases from V and 1 base from J, with 5 bases between. In DNA, the CDR3 is TGTGCCAGCAGCTTAGCGGGGGGCACAGATACGCAGTATTTT. Encoded protein: CASSLAGGTDTQYF.

The genes are TRBV7-2 and TRBJ1-5, with no clear D. The CDR3 totals 13 residues. Trimming took 4 bases from V and 4 from J, leaving 8 bases between them. From germline, CDR1 is SGHTA and CDR2 FQGNSA. The CDR3 nucleotides are TGTGCCAGCAGCTGGACGGAAAATCAGCCCCAGCATTTT. It yields the protein CASSWTENQPQHF.

The chain combines TRBV7-2 with TRBJ2-7; 7 nucleotides align to TRBD1. This CDR3 is built from 12 residues. Germline CDR1 SGHTA, CDR2 FQGNSA. Trimming at V came to 5 bases and at J to 6 bases, leaving 4 bases not matched to a gene. The CDR3, as DNA: TGTGCCAGCAGCCAGACAGGGCCCGAGCAGTACTTC. It encodes CASSQTGPEQYF.

This chain uses TRBV7-2 with TRBJ2-2, with D uncertain. Trimming shortened V by 2 bases and J by 2 bases, and 9 bases separated the two germline ends. CDR3 size: 15 residues. CDR1 and CDR2 from the germline V gene are SGHTA and FQGNSA. CDR3 coding DNA: TGTGCCAGCAGCTTATCCGGAGTCAACACCGGGGAGCTGTTTTTT. This codes for CASSLSGVNTGELFF.

The chain uses TRBV7-6 and TRBJ1-4, with 7 bases that match TRBD1. CDR1 is SGHVS and CDR2 is FNYEAQ in the germline V gene. CDR3 length: 18 residues. The J segment lost 0 bases and the V segment lost 0 bases, leaving 7 bases of the junction unmatched. For the CDR3, the DNA is TGTGCCAGCAGCTTAGCTCGGACAGGACTTGCAACTAATGAAAAACTGTTTTTT. Encoded protein: CASSLARTGLATNEKLFF.

The V gene is TRBV3-1 (or the pseudogene TRBV3-2), the J gene TRBJ1-2; 8 bases match TRBD1. The CDR3 spans 14 residues. Germline-derived CDR1 and CDR2 are LGHDT and YNNKEL (reference sequence). V trimming: 5 bases; J trimming: 8 bases; junction bases outside the gene matches: 10. CDR3 loop: CASSYPTGEGGYTF. CDR3 coding DNA: TGTGCCAGCAGCTACCCGACAGGGGAAGGGGGCTACACCTTC.

The rearrangement links TRBV28 to TRBJ2-1, with 8 bases that match TRBD2. The CDR3 is 15 amino acids. V gave up 3 bases and J gave up 3 bases; unmatched junction bases: 4. Germline CDR1 is MDHEN and CDR2 is SYDVKM. In DNA, the CDR3 is TGTGCCAGCAGTTTTGAGCGGGGGTACTACAATGAGCAGTTCTTC. Protein sequence: CASSFERGYYNEQFF.

This clone has only one observation. The chain combines TRBV14 with TRBJ1-1; a weak D match, TRBD1 (5 bases). Germline V gene sequence: CDR1 SGHDN, CDR2 FVKESK. The CDR3 contains 15 residues. Deletions cut 1 base from V and 9 bases from J, with 18 bases between. The CDR3 sequence: CASSQGGQGAQKAFF. The DNA for the CDR3 is TGTGCCAGCAGCCAAGGGGGCCAGGGAGCGCAAAAAGCTTTCTTT.

As regards this clone: This sample includes further DNA sequences coding for the same CDR3. V usage is TRBV4-2 and J usage is TRBJ2-7; D possibly corresponds to TRBD1 (6 bases). Trimming removed 0 bases from V and 3 bases from J, with 9 bases in between. The CDR3 contains 14 residues. Per germline, CDR1 LGHNA and CDR2 YNFKEQ. The CDR3 loop is CASSQDLRGYEQYF. The DNA of the CDR3 is TGTGCCAGCAGCCAAGATCTCAGGGGCTACGAGCAGTACTTC.

The rearrangement uses TRBV4-2 and TRBJ1-3; D remains ambiguous. Germline CDR1 LGHNA, CDR2 YNFKEQ. V dropped 0 bases and J dropped 0 bases, with 12 bases sitting between them. There are 17 residues in the CDR3. CDR3 bases: TGTGCCAGCAGCCAAGAAGTCCAGTTTTACTCTGGAAACACCATATATTTT. Translating it yields CASSQEVQFYSGNTIYF.

The CDR3 DNA sequence: TGTGCCAGCAGCCAGGGACTAGTGGGGGAGACCCAGTACTTC. Translation: CASSQGLVGETQYF. The chain employs TRBV3-1 (or the pseudogene TRBV3-2) and TRBJ2-5, with 8 bases fitting TRBD2. This CDR3 has 14 amino acids. Per germline, CDR1 LGHDT and CDR2 YNNKEL (reference sequence). V trimming: 3 bases; J trimming: 5 bases; junction bases outside the gene matches: 5.

The V gene is TRBV6-2 or TRBV6-3, the J gene TRBJ1-1; D unresolved. This CDR3 is 12 amino acids long. V lost 0 bases to trimming and J lost 11 bases, with 10 bases between them. The germline V gene encodes CDR1 MNHEY and CDR2 SVGEGT. The DNA for the CDR3 is TGTGCCAGCAGTTACTCGTTGGGCCGGGCTTTCTTT. It codes for CASSYSLGRAFF.

The chain employs TRBV19 and TRBJ2-3; D call uncertain. The germline V gene has CDR1 LNHDA and CDR2 SQIVND (reference sequence). Trimming removed 6 bases at V and 2 bases at J, with 9 bases between. The length of the CDR3 is 13 residues. CDR3 sequence reads: CASRAENTDTQYF. In DNA form, the CDR3 reads TGTGCCAGTAGGGCAGAAAACACAGATACGCAGTATTTT.

CDR3 sequence: CASSRDRSNYGYTF. CDR3 bases: TGTGCCAGCAGCCGGGACAGATCTAACTATGGCTACACCTTC. V gene TRBV4-2 combines with J gene TRBJ1-2; 7 bases line up with TRBD1. The trim removed 4 bases at V and 0 bases at J, leaving 2 bases unmatched. This CDR3 comprises 14 residues. Germline loops: CDR1 LGHNA, CDR2 YNFKEQ.